The rows below give T cell receptor beta chains drawn from one sample of a study of shared clonotypes between healthy human individuals. Profiling relied on immunoSEQ multiplex PCR, and the TCRdb table lists in-frame clones only, not all of them. The sample lists 2 million to 2.5 million clones, around 95% occurring once. The specimen was naive CD4+ T cells sorted from blood. The receptors derive from a man between 18 and 29 years old in good health. Each CDR3 is given with its conserved first and last residue. A D gene is named only where the DNA matches it firmly. The listing skips clone size in some rows; elsewhere it reads once, few, many or a size class.

clone_size	d_call	v_call	j_call	cdr3_aa	cdr3_nt
NA	NA	TRBV27	TRBJ1-5	CASRLQGGNQPQHF	TGTGCCAGCAGGCTACAGGGAGGCAATCAGCCCCAGCATTTT
NA	NA	TRBV4-1	TRBJ1-3	CASSQAGQLSGNTIYF	TGCGCCAGCAGCCAAGCCGGGCAGCTTTCTGGAAACACCATATATTTT
NA	NA	TRBV6-1	TRBJ2-7	CASSEAWDYEQYF	TGTGCCAGCAGTGAAGCGTGGGACTACGAGCAGTACTTC
NA	NA	TRBV7-2	TRBJ1-2	CASSLGPIPNYGYTF	TGTGCCAGCAGCTTAGGCCCTATACCTAACTATGGCTACACCTTC
NA	TRBD2	TRBV11-2	TRBJ2-1	CASSWTSGGADEQFF	TGTGCCAGCAGCTGGACTAGCGGGGGGGCAGATGAGCAGTTCTTC
NA	TRBD1	TRBV10-1	TRBJ2-7	CASRPLRQGSYEQYF	TGCGCCAGCAGGCCTTTGAGACAGGGCTCCTACGAGCAGTACTTC
NA	NA	TRBV9	TRBJ2-7	CASSVERPTGSYEQYF	TGTGCCAGCAGCGTAGAAAGACCTACAGGGTCCTACGAGCAGTACTTC
NA	NA	TRBV25-1	TRBJ2-5	CASSVTGAGETQYF	TGTGCCAGCAGTGTGACGGGGGCAGGGGAGACCCAGTACTTC
NA	NA	TRBV2	TRBJ2-7	CASSGTPPGEQYF	TGTGCCAGCAGTGGGACTCCCCCGGGTGAGCAGTACTTC
NA	NA	TRBV21-1	TRBJ2-7	CASSKAGAFQAAAYEQYF	TGTGCCAGCAGCAAAGCCGGGGCGTTTCAGGCAGCGGCCTACGAGCAGTACTTC
NA	NA	TRBV5-1	TRBJ2-1	CASSLGGLTYNEQFF	TGCGCCAGCAGCTTGGGTGGTCTTACCTACAATGAGCAGTTCTTC
once	TRBD1	TRBV27	TRBJ1-5	CASSPLMEGGSRSNQPQHF	TGTGCCAGCAGTCCCCTAATGGAAGGGGGCTCCCGGAGCAATCAGCCCCAGCATTTT
NA	NA	TRBV6-5	TRBJ2-1	CASSYSLGLPPNEQFF	TGTGCCAGCAGTTACTCCCTGGGCCTACCCCCGAATGAGCAGTTCTTC
NA	NA	TRBV6-1	TRBJ2-2	CASSERGNTGELFF	TGTGCCAGCAGTGAAAGGGGGAACACCGGGGAGCTGTTTTTT
NA	NA	TRBV4-1	TRBJ1-2	CASSQWAGYGYTF	TGCGCCAGCAGCCAGTGGGCAGGGTATGGCTACACCTTC
NA	TRBD2	TRBV13	TRBJ2-7	CASSPGLAGGPSYEQYF	TGTGCCAGCAGCCCGGGACTAGCGGGAGGGCCATCCTACGAGCAGTACTTC
NA	NA	TRBV4-1	TRBJ2-2	CASSQRQPGELFF	TGCGCCAGCAGCCAACGACAACCCGGGGAGCTGTTTTTT
once	TRBD1	TRBV9	TRBJ1-6	CASSATGGTGSPLHF	TGTGCCAGCAGCGCGACAGGGGGCACAGGATCACCCCTCCACTTT
NA	NA	TRBV18	TRBJ2-7	CASSRTGFSSYEQYF	TGTGCCAGCTCACGTACCGGGTTTAGCTCCTACGAGCAGTACTTC
NA	TRBD2	TRBV7-2	TRBJ2-2	CASSLSGGGSGELFF	TGTGCCAGCAGCTTATCGGGCGGGGGTTCCGGGGAGCTGTTTTTT
NA	TRBD2	TRBV5-1	TRBJ2-7	CASSPAASGSTEQYF	TGCGCCAGCAGCCCGGCCGCTAGCGGGAGCACCGAGCAGTACTTC
NA	NA	TRBV2	TRBJ1-1	CASGPFTQNTEAFF	TGTGCCAGCGGTCCCTTTACACAGAACACTGAAGCTTTCTTT
NA	TRBD2	TRBV7-9	TRBJ2-5	CASSLRGSSGKETQYF	TGTGCCAGCAGCTTAAGAGGGTCTAGCGGGAAAGAGACCCAGTACTTC
NA	NA	TRBV6-5	TRBJ1-2	CASRWGAGNYGYTF	TGTGCCAGCAGGTGGGGGGCTGGAAACTATGGCTACACCTTC
NA	NA	TRBV19	TRBJ2-6	CASSIPRAGSGANVLTF	TGTGCCAGTAGTATCCCCAGGGCTGGATCTGGGGCCAACGTCCTGACTTTC
few	TRBD1	TRBV18	TRBJ1-6	CASSPLGQEDSPLHF	TGTGCCAGCTCACCACTGGGACAGGAGGATTCACCCCTCCACTTT
once	NA	TRBV18	TRBJ1-1	CASSPPNTEAFF	TGTGCCAGCTCCCCCCCCAACACTGAAGCTTTCTTT
NA	NA	TRBV5-1	TRBJ2-1	CASSLEQGEQFF	TGCGCCAGCAGCTTGGAGCAGGGTGAGCAGTTCTTC
few	NA	TRBV28	TRBJ1-5	CASSLVDQPQHF	TGTGCCAGCAGTTTAGTGGATCAGCCCCAGCATTTT